This T cell receptor (beta chain) was found in a study of a mutant IDH1 vaccine in newly diagnosed glioma. Study information: Vaccinations, eight in total, occurred in weeks 1, 3, 5, 7, 11, 15, 19, 23.

CDR3 size: 14 residues. CDR1 and CDR2 from the germline V gene are MNHNS and SASEGT. The V and J ends lost 6 bases and 5 bases, in that order; junction bases with no gene match: 8. Clones were read by immunoSEQ multiplex PCR, and TCRdb kept only the in-frame ones, dropping some. This sample has some 51,000 clones; approximately 78% occur once, and the top ten carry 1.5% to 2%. Note on this clone: Its antigen is currently unknown.

Time point here: week 5, during vaccination. Doses of 300 ug of mutant IDH1 20-mer peptide were given with topical imiquimod. The sequence was obtained from a woman aged 40 to 49 with glioma. The rearrangement links TRBV6-1 to TRBJ2-7; TRBD1 agrees at 9 bases. The starting material was PBMCs, obtained from a glioma patient whose treatment included an IDH1 peptide vaccine. The CDR3 DNA is TGTGCCAGCAGCAGTTCCACAGGGGGCCACGAGCAGTACTTC. Residues: CASSSSTGGHEQYF.